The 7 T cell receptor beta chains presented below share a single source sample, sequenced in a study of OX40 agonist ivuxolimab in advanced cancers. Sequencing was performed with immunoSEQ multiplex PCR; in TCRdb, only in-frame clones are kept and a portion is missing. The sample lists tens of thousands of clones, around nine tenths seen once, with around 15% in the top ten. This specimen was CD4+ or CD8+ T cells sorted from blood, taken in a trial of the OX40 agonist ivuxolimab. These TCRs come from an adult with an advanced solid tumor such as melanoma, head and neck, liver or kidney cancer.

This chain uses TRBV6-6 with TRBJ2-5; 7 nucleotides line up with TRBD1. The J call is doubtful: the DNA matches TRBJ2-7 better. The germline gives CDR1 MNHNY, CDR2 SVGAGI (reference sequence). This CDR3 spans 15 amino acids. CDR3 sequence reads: CASSRQGAKRYEQYF. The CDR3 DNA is TGTGCCAGCAGCAGACAGGGTGCTAAGCGCTACGAGCAGTACTTC.

For the CDR3, the DNA is TGTGCCAGCAGAGCCAAGGGACAGGGATACTCCTACGAGCAGTACTTC. Translation: CASRAKGQGYSYEQYF. The V call is TRBV6-6, the J call TRBJ2-7; 9 bases match TRBD1. There are 16 residues in the CDR3. The J segment lost 0 bases and the V segment lost 6 bases, leaving 9 bases of the junction unmatched. Germline V gives CDR1 MNHNY, CDR2 SVGAGI (reference sequence).

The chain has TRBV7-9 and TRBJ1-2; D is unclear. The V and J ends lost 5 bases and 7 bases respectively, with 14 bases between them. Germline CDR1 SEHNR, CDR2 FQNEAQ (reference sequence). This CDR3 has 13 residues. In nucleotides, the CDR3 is TGTGCCAGCAGCCCAAGCGGTACGAGTGGCTACACCTTC. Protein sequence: CASSPSGTSGYTF.

The CDR3 coding sequence is TGCGCCAGCAGCCAAGAAGGGCGGGTCGGGCTGTATACGCAGTATTTT. It specifies CASSQEGRVGLYTQYF. The chain joins TRBV4-1 to TRBJ2-3; D might be TRBD2 (5 bases). The CDR3 extends over 16 amino acids. Germline V lookup: CDR1 MGHRA, CDR2 YSYEKL. Trimming shortened V by 0 bases and J by 7 bases, and 17 bases separated the two germline ends.

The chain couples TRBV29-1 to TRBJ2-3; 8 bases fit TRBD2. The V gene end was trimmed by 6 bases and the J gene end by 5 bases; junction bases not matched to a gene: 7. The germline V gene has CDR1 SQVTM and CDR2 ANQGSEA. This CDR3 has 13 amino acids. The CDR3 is CSVKTSGGDTQYF. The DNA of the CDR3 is TGCAGCGTCAAAACGAGCGGGGGAGATACGCAGTATTTT.

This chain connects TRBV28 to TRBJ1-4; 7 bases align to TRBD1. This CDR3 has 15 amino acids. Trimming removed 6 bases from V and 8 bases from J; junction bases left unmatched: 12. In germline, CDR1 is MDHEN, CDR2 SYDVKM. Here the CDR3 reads CASRGTGVVQEKLFF. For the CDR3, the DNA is TGTGCCAGCAGAGGAACAGGGGTTGTTCAGGAAAAACTGTTTTTT.

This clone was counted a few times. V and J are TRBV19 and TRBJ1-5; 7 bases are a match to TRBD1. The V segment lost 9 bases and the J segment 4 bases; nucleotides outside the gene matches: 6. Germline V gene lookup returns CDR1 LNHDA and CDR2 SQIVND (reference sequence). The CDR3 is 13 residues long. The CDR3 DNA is TGTGCCAGCAGGACAGGTTGGAATCAGCCCCAGCATTTT. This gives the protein CASRTGWNQPQHF.